Following are 4 T cell receptor beta chains from one sample sequenced in a study of cytomegalovirus exposure and HLA in healthy donors. TCRdb's table, derived via immunoSEQ multiplex PCR, lists solely in-frame clones and lacks some. The data hold approximately 150,000 clones, with 84% observed a single time. The specimen sequenced was PBMCs. Receptor source: a man aged 25 to 40 in good health and CMV-seropositive.

The V gene is TRBV11-1, the J gene TRBJ1-5; no firm D call. Trimming removed 3 bases from V and 5 bases from J, with 8 bases in between. Per the germline V gene, CDR1 is SGHAT and CDR2 is FQDESV (reference sequence). This CDR3 has 13 residues. The DNA for the CDR3 is TGTGCCAGCAGCTTGGAGGGAGATCAGCCCCAGCATTTT. This translates into CASSLEGDQPQHF.

The V call is TRBV5-6, the J call TRBJ1-3; 7 bases line up with TRBD1. V was clipped by 3 bases and J by 2 bases; unmatched bases: 5. CDR1 is SGHDT and CDR2 is YYEEEE in the germline V gene. The CDR3 length is 15 residues. DNA of the CDR3: TGTGCCAGCAGCTCCTCAGACAGGGCTGGAAACACCATATATTTT. This codes for CASSSSDRAGNTIYF.

This clone was observed a handful of times. CDR3 sequence: CASSVGQGNTEAFF. The CDR3 nucleotides read TGTGCCAGCAGCGTAGGACAGGGGAACACTGAAGCTTTCTTT. The rearrangement joins TRBV9 to TRBJ1-1; 7 nucleotides match TRBD1. J gave up 1 base and V 0 bases, and 0 bases lay outside the gene matches. This CDR3 has 14 amino acids. Germline V gene lookup returns CDR1 SGDLS and CDR2 YYNGEE.

This chain uses TRBV7-6 with TRBJ2-7; a possible D gene is TRBD1 (6 bases). The CDR3 extends over 15 amino acids. Germline assignment: CDR1 SGHVS and CDR2 FNYEAQ. V lost 3 bases and J lost 0, with 12 bases in between. CDR3 in DNA: TGTGCCAGCAGCTTGGGTCCGGGACACTCCTACGAGCAGTACTTC. It codes for CASSLGPGHSYEQYF.